The 14 T cell receptor beta chains below were found in one sample sequenced in a study of T-cell reconstitution after alpha-beta-depleted transplantation in children. Unique molecular identifiers were used in preparing the TCRbeta library. TCRdb reprocessed the PCR reads with MiXCR, giving one entry per CDR3 protein. This sample has 330,000 or so distinct CDR3 sequences, with about a tenth found just once. The source was PBMCs from the stem cell graft donor, collected from the stem cell graft. The receptor source for this set is a human donor who donated a stem cell graft to a child with acute lymphoblastic leukemia.

This clonotype was recorded many times. The chain employs TRBV5-1 and TRBJ1-2; TRBD1 might be the D (6 bases). The germline gives CDR1 SGHRS, CDR2 YFSETQ. The CDR3 is 14 amino acids. V gave up 4 bases and J gave up 1 base, with 11 bases separating them. CDR3 region: CASSTGTNNYGYTF. The CDR3 DNA follows: TGCGCCAGCAGCACCGGGACAAATAACTATGGCTACACCTTC.

The chain couples TRBV15 to TRBJ2-3; TRBD2 matches 7 bases. CDR1 and CDR2 from the germline V gene are LNHNV and YYDKDF (reference sequence). CDR3 size: 15 residues. J gave up 6 bases and V 5 bases, and 11 bases lay outside the gene matches. CDR3 DNA sequence: TGTGCCACCAGCCCACTAGCGCACGAGGTGGATACGCAGTATTTT. It yields the protein CATSPLAHEVDTQYF.

This clonotype has a handful of counts. This rearrangement joins TRBV2 to TRBJ2-3; no clear D gene. CDR3 length equals 12 residues. The V end was cut by 1 base, the J end by 8 bases, with 7 bases between. The germline V gene has CDR1 SNHLY and CDR2 FYNNEI. CDR3 region: CASSEELRTQYF. The CDR3 nucleotides read TGTGCCAGCAGTGAAGAGCTCCGTACGCAGTATTTT.

This clonotype was seen repeatedly, ten times or more. The rearrangement links TRBV20-1 to TRBJ2-1; 10 bases fit TRBD2. Germline CDR1 is DFQATT and CDR2 is SNEGSKA (reference sequence). The junction had 7 bases not matched to a gene; V was cut back by 0 bases and J by 8 bases. The CDR3 totals 15 residues. CDR3 region: CSARDLSGRAYEQFF. The CDR3 region has the DNA TGCAGTGCTAGAGATCTCAGCGGGAGGGCCTATGAGCAGTTCTTC.

At least ten counts were recorded for this clonotype. The rearrangement links TRBV20-1 to TRBJ1-5; D call uncertain. CDR3 length equals 16 residues. V lost 2 bases, J lost 0 bases, and 14 bases lay in between. Looked up from germline, CDR1 is DFQATT and CDR2 is SNEGSKA (reference sequence). In DNA, the CDR3 is TGCAGTGCTAGACCCCGGACCCCATATAGCAATCAGCCCCAGCATTTT. Residues: CSARPRTPYSNQPQHF.

This clonotype was picked up a small number of times. The rearrangement joins TRBV12-3 or TRBV12-4 to TRBJ2-5; 7 nucleotides line up with TRBD2. This CDR3 spans 15 amino acids. With 3 bases clipped from V and 4 bases from J, the junction kept 8 bases outside the gene matches. In DNA, the CDR3 is TGTGCCAGCAGTTTGTATCCGGCGGGAGCAGAGACCCAGTACTTC. Its protein product is CASSLYPAGAETQYF.

This rearrangement joins TRBV2 to TRBJ2-1; 14 nucleotides agree with TRBD2. V shed 6 bases and J 3 bases; nucleotides not matched to a gene: 4. The CDR3 covers 16 residues. CDR1 and CDR2 from the germline V gene are SNHLY and FYNNEI. The CDR3 nucleotides read TGTGCCAGCAGGGGGACTAGCGGGAGTATCTACAATGAGCAGTTCTTC. Translating gives CASRGTSGSIYNEQFF.

This clonotype turned up a few times. The chain has TRBV29-1 and TRBJ2-1, with 9 bases matching TRBD2. Trimming removed 2 bases from V and 6 bases from J; junction bases left unmatched: 5. Germline V CDR1 and CDR2: SQVTM, ANQGSEA. The CDR3 covers 14 residues. In DNA, the CDR3 is TGCAGCGTTGAATTAGCGGGAGTTTCCAATGAGCAGTTCTTC. This codes for CSVELAGVSNEQFF.

This clonotype was seen ten or more times. One junction end disagrees with the germline gene, perhaps due to a read error. V and J are TRBV7-2 and TRBJ2-5; perhaps TRBD2 as D (7 bases). Germline V gene sequence: CDR1 SGHTA, CDR2 FQGNSA. The length of the CDR3 is 14 residues. The CDR3 nucleotides are TGTGCCAGCAGTTTAGGGGGGGGCCGAGAGACCCAGTACTTC. This encodes CASSLGGGRETQYF.

This clonotype was seen more than once but under ten times. The chain is built from TRBV7-3 and TRBJ2-3, with TRBD2 as a possible D gene (5 bases). The CDR3 sequence is 13 residues long. Germline CDR1 reads SGHTA; CDR2 reads FQGTGA. The CDR3 DNA sequence: TGTGCTTCCGGGGAGATAAGCACAGATACGCAGTATTTT. Its translation is CASGEISTDTQYF.

The chain has TRBV7-6 and TRBJ2-7, with D perhaps matching TRBD1 (6 bases). The germline V gene has CDR1 SGHVS and CDR2 FNYEAQ. V was clipped by 3 bases and J by 5 bases, with 14 bases between them. The length of the CDR3 is 14 residues. Here the CDR3 DNA reads TGTGCCAGCAGCTTCGGGCAGGGGCCCCACGAGCAGTACTTC. Protein: CASSFGQGPHEQYF.

The DNA for the CDR3 is TGCAGTGCTTCCTCACAGGGTGGCTACACCTTC. This encodes CSASSQGGYTF. This chain links TRBV20-1 with TRBJ1-2, with D possibly being TRBD1 (6 bases). The CDR3 is made up of 11 amino acids. The V and J ends lost 5 bases and 7 bases respectively, with 11 bases between them. Germline V gives CDR1 DFQATT, CDR2 SNEGSKA (reference sequence).

This clonotype turned up a few times. This chain connects TRBV28 to TRBJ1-1; D gene ambiguous. Looked up from germline, CDR1 is MDHEN and CDR2 is SYDVKM. The CDR3 totals 11 residues. The germline V and J ends were trimmed by 8 bases and 7 bases, with 11 bases remaining between them. CDR3 protein: CASGMRLEAFF. CDR3 coding DNA: TGTGCCAGCGGAATGAGACTTGAAGCTTTCTTT. The variable domain in full, with the rest retrieved from reference TRBV28 and TRBJ1-1, is DVKVTQSSRYLVKRTGEKVFLECVQDMDHENMFWYRQDPGLGLRLIYFSYDVKMKEKGDIPEGYSVSREKKERFSLILESASTNQTSMYLCASGMRLEAFFGQGTRLTVV.

The table lists this clonotype with many counts. The chain recombines TRBV23-1 with TRBJ1-5; no reliable D call. TRBV23-1 is classed as an ORF, of uncertain function. The CDR3 has 17 amino acids. V was trimmed by 2 bases and J by 0 bases, leaving 14 bases between them. The CDR3 region has the DNA TGCGCCAGCAGTCAAACTAAAGGGATGTATAGCAATCAGCCCCAGCATTTT. Amino acids: CASSQTKGMYSNQPQHF.